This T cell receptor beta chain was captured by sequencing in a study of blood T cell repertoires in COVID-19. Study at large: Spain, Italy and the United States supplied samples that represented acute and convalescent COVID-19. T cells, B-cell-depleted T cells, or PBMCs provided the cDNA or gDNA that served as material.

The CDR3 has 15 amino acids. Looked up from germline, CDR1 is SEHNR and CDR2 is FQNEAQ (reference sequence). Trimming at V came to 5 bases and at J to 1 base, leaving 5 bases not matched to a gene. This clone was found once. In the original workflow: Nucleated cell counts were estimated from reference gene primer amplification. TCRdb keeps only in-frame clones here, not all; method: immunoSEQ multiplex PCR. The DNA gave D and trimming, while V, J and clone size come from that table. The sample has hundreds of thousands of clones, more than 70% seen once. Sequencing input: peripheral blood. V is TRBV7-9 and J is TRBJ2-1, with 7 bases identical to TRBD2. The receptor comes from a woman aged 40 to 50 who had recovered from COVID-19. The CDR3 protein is CASSPTSASYNEQFF. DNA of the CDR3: TGTGCCAGCAGCCCCACTAGCGCGTCCTACAATGAGCAGTTCTTC.